The 19 T cell receptor beta chains given below trace back to one sample, sequenced in a study of beta chain features in type 1 diabetes. No antigen has been identified for these receptors. What was sequenced were expressed TCRB transcripts, since all of the isolated RNA had been reverse transcribed. Libraries were prepared by immunoSEQ multiplex PCR; TCRdb keeps only in-frame clonotypes and omits some of them. Here the sample spans some 280,000 clones, approximately 15% being singletons. Study observations and caveats: Patients with Type 1 diabetes showed moderately but significantly shorter TCRB CDR3s in all four CD4+ subsets.

What was sequenced was naive CD4+ T cells from blood. The origin of the receptors is a man younger than 40 with type 1 diabetes.

This clone was observed a few times. One end of the junction varies from germline; a read error may be responsible. The CDR3 bases are TGTGCCAGCAGCCCTGGAGGGGACCAAAGAGTGCTTTTT. Translating it yields CASSPGGDQRVLF. The rearrangement joins TRBV7-2 to TRBJ1-4, with D possibly TRBD1 on 5 matching bases. From germline, CDR1 is SGHTA and CDR2 FQGNSA. The CDR3 sequence is 13 residues long.

This chain joins TRBV6-6 and TRBJ1-4; 7 bases match TRBD1. Germline V CDR1 and CDR2: MNHNY, SVGAGI (reference sequence). The V segment lost 6 bases and the J segment 8 bases; nucleotides outside the gene matches: 9. This CDR3 is 14 amino acids long. The CDR3 loop is CASRIQGTGEKLFF. The CDR3 DNA sequence: TGTGCCAGCAGAATACAGGGGACGGGGGAAAAACTGTTTTTT.

The rearrangement uses TRBV5-1 and TRBJ2-3, with 8 bases fitting TRBD2. The ends lost 5 bases at V and 2 bases at J; junction bases unmatched: 16. Looked up from germline, CDR1 is SGHRS and CDR2 is YFSETQ. CDR3 size: 18 residues. The CDR3 sequence: CASREQRGTAAFTDTQYF. In nucleotides, the CDR3 is TGCGCCAGCAGGGAACAGCGGGGGACCGCGGCCTTCACAGATACGCAGTATTTT.

Only a few counts were recorded for this clone. This rearrangement joins TRBV18 to TRBJ2-7; a weak D match, TRBD2 (6 bases). The CDR3 is 14 amino acids. Germline CDR1 and CDR2: KGHSH and LQKENI. The V end was cut by 4 bases, the J end by 4 bases, with 14 bases between. The CDR3 protein is CASSHRGTLYEQYF. DNA for the CDR3: TGTGCCAGCTCACACCGGGGGACTTTATACGAGCAGTACTTC. Using reference TRBV18 and TRBJ2-7 for the parts outside the CDR3, the full variable domain is NAGVMQNPRHLVRRRGQEARLRCSPMKGHSHVYWYRQLPEEGLKFMVYLQKENIIDESGMPKERFSAEFPKEGPSILRIQQVVRGDSAAYFCASSHRGTLYEQYFGPGTRLTVT.

The J gene is TRBJ2-3, the V gene TRBV5-1; 7 bases match TRBD2. After removal of 7 bases from V and 0 bases from J, the junction contained 11 bases not matched to a gene. CDR1 SGHRS and CDR2 YFSETQ come from the germline V gene. CDR3 size: 16 residues. The CDR3 here is CASGILSGTSTDTQYF. The CDR3 DNA follows: TGCGCCAGCGGGATCTTAAGCGGGACTAGCACAGATACGCAGTATTTT.

This clone turned up a few times. V is TRBV12-5 and J is TRBJ2-2, with 12 bases identical to TRBD2. The CDR3 has 16 residues. V was pared by 2 bases and J by 8 bases, with 6 bases of the junction left unmatched. CDR1 LGHNT and CDR2 FRNRAP come from the germline V gene. CDR3 sequence reads: CASGLRLAGVSGELFF. Written as DNA, the CDR3 is TGTGCTAGTGGTTTGCGACTAGCGGGAGTCTCTGGGGAGCTGTTTTTT.

This sequence joins TRBV10-3 and TRBJ2-1; 8 positions agree with TRBD1. CDR1 ENHRY and CDR2 SYGVKD come from the germline V gene. This CDR3 region has 12 residues. The J segment lost 15 bases and the V segment lost 2 bases, leaving 6 bases of the junction unmatched. The CDR3 DNA is TGTGCCATCAGTGAGGGACAGGGTCGTCGGTTCTTC. Translation gives CAISEGQGRRFF.

The rearrangement links TRBV9 to TRBJ2-2; 8 bases map to TRBD2. Per germline, CDR1 SGDLS and CDR2 YYNGEE. The V segment lost 0 bases and the J segment 4 bases; nucleotides outside the gene matches: 2. This CDR3 is built from 15 residues. CDR3 loop: CASSVGGRSTGELFF. The CDR3 DNA is TGTGCCAGCAGCGTAGGCGGGAGGTCCACCGGGGAGCTGTTTTTT.

The chain combines TRBV30 with TRBJ2-5, with 7 bases aligning to TRBD2. The J call may be mistaken, given a closer DNA end match to TRBJ2-7. The CDR3 contains 12 residues. CDR1 and CDR2 from the germline V gene are GTSNPN and SVGIG (reference sequence). The CDR3 loop is CAWSGGSYEQYF. The CDR3 DNA is TGTGCCTGGAGCGGCGGGAGCTACGAGCAGTACTTC.

The sample holds a few counts of this clone. The gene calls are TRBV2 and TRBJ2-5; D is unclear. Germline values: CDR1 SNHLY, CDR2 FYNNEI. The V gene lost 10 bases and the J gene lost 1 base, with 13 bases spanning the gap. The CDR3 consists of 13 residues. The DNA for the CDR3 is TGTGCCACCCATAGAGATGTCCAAGAGACCCAGTACTTC. It translates to CATHRDVQETQYF.

V gene TRBV28 combines with J gene TRBJ2-1; 8 bases align to TRBD2. Germline V gene lookup returns CDR1 MDHEN and CDR2 SYDVKM. CDR3 size: 15 residues. J was trimmed by 12 bases and V by 7 bases; bases with no gene match: 17. CDR3 nucleotide sequence: TGTGCCAGCACCACCCCTAGCGGGTCCGGGAGGGGGCAGTTCTTC. It specifies CASTTPSGSGRGQFF.

CDR3: CASGASSYEQYF. DNA of the CDR3: TGTGCCAGCGGAGCTAGCTCCTACGAGCAGTACTTC. The chain employs TRBV2 and TRBJ2-7, with D unclear. CDR1 is SNHLY, CDR2 FYNNEI, per germline. V lost 8 bases, J lost 0 bases, and 8 bases lay in between. There are 12 residues in the CDR3. Full variable domain (rest looked up from reference TRBV2 and TRBJ2-7): EPEVTQTPSHQVTQMGQEVILRCVPISNHLYFYWYRQILGQKVEFLVSFYNNEISEKSEIFDDQFSVERPDGSNFTLKIRSTKLEDSAMYFCASGASSYEQYFGPGTRLTVT.

In its sample, this clone was seen a few times. The genes are TRBV28 and TRBJ2-1, with 7 nucleotides matching TRBD2. Trimming took 6 bases from V and 3 from J; bases not matched to a gene: 11. Germline CDR1 MDHEN, CDR2 SYDVKM. CDR3 length: 16 residues. CDR3 sequence: CASRSPGRGSYNEQFF. CDR3 in DNA: TGTGCCAGCAGAAGTCCGGGGCGGGGGAGCTACAATGAGCAGTTCTTC.

The V and J genes are TRBV2 and TRBJ2-5; a weak D match, TRBD2 (6 bases). Trimming left V 8 bases short and J 3 bases short, with 16 bases between. The germline CDR1 and CDR2 sequences are SNHLY and FYNNEI. The CDR3 consists of 14 residues. The CDR3 DNA reads TGTGCCAGCGGGAGGACTGCCCCCAAAGAGACCCAGTACTTC. Translating gives CASGRTAPKETQYF.

The chain employs TRBV21-1 and TRBJ1-2; TRBD1 reflects the table's D call only, with no check against the DNA. TRBV21-1 is noted as a pseudogene. This CDR3 spans 14 amino acids. The CDR3 sequence: CASSRTQMNYGYTF. CDR3 DNA sequence: TGTGCCAGCAGCAGAACCCAGATGAACTATGGCTACACCTTC.

This sequence joins TRBV2 and TRBJ2-1, with 7 bases aligning to TRBD2. Per the germline V gene, CDR1 is SNHLY and CDR2 is FYNNEI. This CDR3 has 14 residues. The V and J ends lost 7 bases and 2 bases, in that order; junction bases with no gene match: 5. As DNA, the CDR3 is TGTGCCAGCAAGTTGCTAGCGGCCTACAATGAGCAGTTCTTC. Protein: CASKLLAAYNEQFF.

The chain recombines TRBV5-1 with TRBJ2-3; D is possibly TRBD2 (5 bases). The CDR3 runs 14 residues. CDR1 is SGHRS and CDR2 is YFSETQ in the germline V gene. V was trimmed by 5 bases and J by 0 bases, leaving 10 bases between them. Here the CDR3 DNA reads TGCGCCAGCAGGAGCGGTCCAAGCACAGATACGCAGTATTTT. It encodes CASRSGPSTDTQYF. The full variable domain, with the rest looked up from reference TRBV5-1 and TRBJ2-3, is KAGVTQTPRYLIKTRGQQVTLSCSPISGHRSVSWYQQTPGQGLQFLFEYFSETQRNKGNFPGRFSGRQFSNSRSEMNVSTLELGDSALYLCASRSGPSTDTQYFGPGTRLTVL.

This clone has just a few counts. The chain has TRBV2 and TRBJ1-2, with 8 bases matching TRBD1. Trimming cost V 4 bases and J 8 bases; bases outside gene matches: 15. Germline lookup yields CDR1 SNHLY and CDR2 FYNNEI. The CDR3 loop spans 16 amino acids. In nucleotides, the CDR3 is TGTGCCAGCAGTGCGGCAGGGGGCCTTCTATCTGGAGGCTACACCTTC. It translates to CASSAAGGLLSGGYTF.

There are a few counts of this clone. J is TRBJ1-5 and V is TRBV10-3; 10 bases align to TRBD1. This CDR3 has 15 amino acids. Trimming removed 10 bases from V and 6 bases from J; junction bases left unmatched: 12. Germline V lookup: CDR1 ENHRY, CDR2 SYGVKD. CDR3 region: CATGSGQGTFQPQHF. As DNA, the CDR3 is TGTGCCACCGGTTCGGGACAGGGGACGTTTCAGCCCCAGCATTTT.